This TCR beta chain was obtained from a study of blood T cell repertoires in COVID-19. Turning to this clone: Additional DNA sequences in this sample encode the identical CDR3.

Sequencing was performed with immunoSEQ multiplex PCR; in TCRdb, only in-frame clones are kept and a portion is missing. The profile shows roughly 230,000 clones, more than 65% of them singletons. CDR1 MNHEY and CDR2 SMNVEV come from the germline V gene (reference sequence). The CDR3 runs to 14 residues. V trimming: 3 bases; J trimming: 2 bases; junction bases outside the gene matches: 3. The source material was PBMCs or T cells enriched from blood (not recorded which). The chain combines TRBV27 with TRBJ2-7; 8 bases are a match to TRBD1. The receptor was isolated from a man aged 50 to 60 who had recovered from COVID-19. CDR3 DNA sequence: TGTGCCAGCAGTTTTCGGACAGGGACCTACGAGCAGTACTTC. As protein: CASSFRTGTYEQYF.